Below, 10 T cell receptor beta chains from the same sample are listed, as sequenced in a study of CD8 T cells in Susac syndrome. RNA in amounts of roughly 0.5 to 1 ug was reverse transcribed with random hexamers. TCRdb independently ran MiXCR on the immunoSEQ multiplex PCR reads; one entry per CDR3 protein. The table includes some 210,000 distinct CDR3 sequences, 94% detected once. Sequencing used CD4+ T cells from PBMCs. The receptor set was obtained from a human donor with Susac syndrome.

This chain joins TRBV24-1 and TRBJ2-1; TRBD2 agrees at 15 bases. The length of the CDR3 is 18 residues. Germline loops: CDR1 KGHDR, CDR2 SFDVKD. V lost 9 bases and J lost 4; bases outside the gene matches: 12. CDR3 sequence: CATLNPGLAGGTYNEQFF. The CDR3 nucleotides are TGTGCCACCCTGAATCCGGGACTAGCGGGGGGCACTTACAATGAGCAGTTCTTC.

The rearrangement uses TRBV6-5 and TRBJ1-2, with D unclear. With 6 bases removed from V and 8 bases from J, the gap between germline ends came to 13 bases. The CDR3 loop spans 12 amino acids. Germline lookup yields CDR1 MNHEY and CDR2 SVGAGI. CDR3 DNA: TGTGCCAGCAGATCCCTTTTAGGAGGCTACACCTTC. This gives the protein CASRSLLGGYTF.

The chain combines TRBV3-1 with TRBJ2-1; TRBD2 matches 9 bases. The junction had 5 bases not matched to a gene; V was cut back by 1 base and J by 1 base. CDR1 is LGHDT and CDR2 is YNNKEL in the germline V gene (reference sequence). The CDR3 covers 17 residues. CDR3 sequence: CASSQGAGGASYNEQFF. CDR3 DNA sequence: TGTGCCAGCAGCCAAGGGGCGGGGGGGGCGTCCTACAATGAGCAGTTCTTC.

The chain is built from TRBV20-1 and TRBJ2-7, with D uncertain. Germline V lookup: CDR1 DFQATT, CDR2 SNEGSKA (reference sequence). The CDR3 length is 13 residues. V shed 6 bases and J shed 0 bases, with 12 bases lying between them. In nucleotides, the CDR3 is TGCAGTGCCCTGTCTGAAAGCTCCTACGAGCAGTACTTC. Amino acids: CSALSESSYEQYF.

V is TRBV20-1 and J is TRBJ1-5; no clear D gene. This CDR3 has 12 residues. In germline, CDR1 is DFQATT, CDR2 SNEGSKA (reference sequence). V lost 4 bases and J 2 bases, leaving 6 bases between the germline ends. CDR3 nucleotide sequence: TGCAGTGCTACCACTCGCAATCAGCCCCAGCATTTT. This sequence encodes CSATTRNQPQHF.

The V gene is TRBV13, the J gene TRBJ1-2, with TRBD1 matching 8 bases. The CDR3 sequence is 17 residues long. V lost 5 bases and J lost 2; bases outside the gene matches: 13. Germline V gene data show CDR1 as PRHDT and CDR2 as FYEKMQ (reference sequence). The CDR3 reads CASSPAEGTGRNYGYTF. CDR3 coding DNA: TGTGCCAGCAGCCCCGCCGAGGGGACAGGCCGAAACTATGGCTACACCTTC.

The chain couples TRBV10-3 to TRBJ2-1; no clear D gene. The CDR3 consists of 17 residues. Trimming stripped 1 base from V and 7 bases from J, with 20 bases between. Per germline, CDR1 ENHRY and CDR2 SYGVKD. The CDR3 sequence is CAISEFLARQKENEQFF. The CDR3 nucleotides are TGTGCCATCAGTGAGTTTCTGGCCCGGCAGAAGGAGAATGAGCAGTTCTTC.

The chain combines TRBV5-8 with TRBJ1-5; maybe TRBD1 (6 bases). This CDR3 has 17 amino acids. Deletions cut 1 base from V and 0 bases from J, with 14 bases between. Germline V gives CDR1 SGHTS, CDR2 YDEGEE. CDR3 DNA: TGTGCCAGCAGCTTGCACAGGGTTCAGGGTAGCAATCAGCCCCAGCATTTT. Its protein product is CASSLHRVQGSNQPQHF.

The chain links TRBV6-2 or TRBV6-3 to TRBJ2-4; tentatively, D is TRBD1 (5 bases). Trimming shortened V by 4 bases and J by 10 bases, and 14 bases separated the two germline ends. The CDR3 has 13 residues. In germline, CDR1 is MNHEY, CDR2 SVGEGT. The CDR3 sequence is CASSFSGMGIQYF. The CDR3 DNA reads TGTGCCAGCAGTTTTTCAGGGATGGGGATTCAGTACTTC.

CDR3 bases: TGTGCCACCAGCAGAGATCGGGGGTTTGCTAATGAAAAACTGTTTTTT. Protein: CATSRDRGFANEKLFF. V and J are TRBV15 and TRBJ1-4; TRBD1 might be the D (5 bases). CDR1 and CDR2 (germline): LNHNV, YYDKDF (reference sequence). This CDR3 comprises 16 residues. V shed 0 bases and J shed 3 bases, with 11 bases lying between them.